This TCR beta chain is from a study of blood T cell repertoires in COVID-19. Study summary: Recovered participants had two consecutive negative NP/OP PCR tests, healthcare professional clearance, or symptom resolution. PBMCs, B-cell-depleted T cells, or T cells were the source of the cDNA or gDNA that made up the material. Samples came from the United States, Italy and Spain, spanning acute and convalescent COVID-19.

Germline lookup yields CDR1 SQVTM and CDR2 ANQGSEA. V lost 7 bases and J lost 6; bases outside the gene matches: 9. The CDR3 spans 14 residues. Using immunoSEQ multiplex PCR, the repertoire was profiled, and TCRdb retains in-frame clones only, with some absent. The table shows 300,000 to 450,000 clones, with about 87% occurring only once. Across 20 to 25 US areas, participants ranged in age from about 18 to 90 years. The TCR was taken from a man aged 35 to 55 in a cohort exposed to, infected with or recovered from COVID-19 (not recorded which). V gene TRBV29-1 combines with J gene TRBJ2-1; 10 bases map to TRBD1. Sequenced input: PBMCs or T cells enriched from blood (not recorded which). CDR3 protein: CSGIRDRGFNEQFF. The DNA of the CDR3 is TGCAGCGGGATCCGGGACAGGGGTTTCAATGAGCAGTTCTTC.